Presented here are 5 T cell receptor beta chains from one specimen sequenced in a study of cytomegalovirus exposure and HLA in healthy donors. PCR was performed using 60 Vbeta and 13 Jbeta primers. Sequenced by immunoSEQ multiplex PCR; TCRdb stores in-frame clones only, minus some. The sample shows about 250,000 clones, around two thirds of them seen only once. The material sequenced was PBMCs. The origin of the receptors is a female donor in good health and CMV-seronegative.

The chain couples TRBV7-9 to TRBJ2-7, with TRBD1 identical over 9 bases. Trimming took 4 bases from V and 0 from J; bases not matched to a gene: 4. The CDR3 is made up of 15 amino acids. Per the germline V gene, CDR1 is SEHNR and CDR2 is FQNEAQ (reference sequence). CDR3 sequence: CASSSGQGISYEQYF. The DNA for the CDR3 is TGTGCCAGCAGCTCGGGACAGGGCATCTCCTACGAGCAGTACTTC.

This chain links TRBV7-9 with TRBJ2-1; 14 nucleotides agree with TRBD2. The V gene end was trimmed by 5 bases and the J gene end by 13 bases; junction bases not matched to a gene: 19. From germline, CDR1 is SEHNR and CDR2 FQNEAQ (reference sequence). CDR3 length equals 18 residues. The chain's CDR3 is CASSQGLAGDGGWERQFF. CDR3 sequence (DNA): TGTGCCAGCAGCCAGGGACTAGCGGGAGACGGGGGCTGGGAACGCCAGTTCTTC.

The chain joins TRBV7-9 to TRBJ1-1, with D hard to call. This CDR3 has 13 amino acids. Trimming pared 2 bases from V and 1 base from J, leaving 5 bases between. Germline-derived CDR1 and CDR2 are SEHNR and FQNEAQ (reference sequence). CDR3 protein: CASSLSGNTEAFF. CDR3 coding DNA: TGTGCCAGCAGCTTATCAGGGAACACTGAAGCTTTCTTT.

This sequence joins TRBV9 and TRBJ1-6; 11 nucleotides agree with TRBD1. Germline V gene data show CDR1 as SGDLS and CDR2 as YYNGEE. V trimming: 7 bases; J trimming: 5 bases; junction bases outside the gene matches: 2. CDR3 length: 14 amino acids. The CDR3 coding sequence is TGTGCCAGCGGGACAGGGGGAAATAATTCACCCCTCCACTTT. Its translation: CASGTGGNNSPLHF.

This clone was seen only once. The rearrangement uses TRBV7-2 and TRBJ1-1; possible D gene TRBD1, 6 bases. CDR1 and CDR2 (germline): SGHTA, FQGNSA. The CDR3 consists of 12 residues. The V gene lost 4 bases and the J gene lost 8 bases, with 11 bases spanning the gap. Written as DNA, the CDR3 is TGTGCCAGCAGCTCTGACAGGTACGAAGCTTTCTTT. Translated, it gives CASSSDRYEAFF.